This T cell receptor beta chain was sequenced for a study of shared clonotypes between healthy human individuals. The naive CD8 subset, CD45RO-negative cells positively selected for CCR7, excluded terminally differentiated effector memory CD45RA+ cells. Sequencing was performed with immunoSEQ multiplex PCR; in TCRdb, only in-frame clones are kept and a portion is missing. There are about 2 million clones in the sample; roughly 94% occur only once, and roughly 1.1% lies in the top ten. V gave up 2 bases and J gave up 7 bases, with 8 bases separating them. Per the germline V gene, CDR1 is WSHSY and CDR2 is SAAADI. This CDR3 comprises 12 residues.

This clonotype was obtained from a man in his late teens or twenties in good health. The chain couples TRBV10-2 to TRBJ1-1; D ambiguous. The specimen was naive CD8+ T cells sorted from blood. CDR3 sequence (DNA): TGCGCCAGCAGTGAGCCCGGCCTTGAAGCTTTCTTT. Translated, it gives CASSEPGLEAFF.